This TCR beta chain was recovered during a study of blood T cell repertoires in COVID-19. Symptom resolution, clearance, or two negative PCRs marked the recovered donors of Cohort 3. The V gene's germline CDR1 is MDHEN and CDR2 SYDVKM. Trimming removed 2 bases from V and 8 bases from J; junction bases left unmatched: 5. The CDR3 has 13 amino acids. Profiling relied on immunoSEQ multiplex PCR, and the TCRdb table lists in-frame clones only, not all of them. The sample lists some 170,000 clones; around 82% were seen once. Material: PBMCs or T cells enriched from blood (not recorded which). The chain has TRBV28 and TRBJ1-2; TRBD1 matches at 7 bases. The sequence derives from a middle-aged man who had recovered from COVID-19. For the CDR3, the DNA is TGTGCCAGCAGTTTAAGGGGGCCTGGAGGCTACACCTTC. This sequence encodes CASSLRGPGGYTF.